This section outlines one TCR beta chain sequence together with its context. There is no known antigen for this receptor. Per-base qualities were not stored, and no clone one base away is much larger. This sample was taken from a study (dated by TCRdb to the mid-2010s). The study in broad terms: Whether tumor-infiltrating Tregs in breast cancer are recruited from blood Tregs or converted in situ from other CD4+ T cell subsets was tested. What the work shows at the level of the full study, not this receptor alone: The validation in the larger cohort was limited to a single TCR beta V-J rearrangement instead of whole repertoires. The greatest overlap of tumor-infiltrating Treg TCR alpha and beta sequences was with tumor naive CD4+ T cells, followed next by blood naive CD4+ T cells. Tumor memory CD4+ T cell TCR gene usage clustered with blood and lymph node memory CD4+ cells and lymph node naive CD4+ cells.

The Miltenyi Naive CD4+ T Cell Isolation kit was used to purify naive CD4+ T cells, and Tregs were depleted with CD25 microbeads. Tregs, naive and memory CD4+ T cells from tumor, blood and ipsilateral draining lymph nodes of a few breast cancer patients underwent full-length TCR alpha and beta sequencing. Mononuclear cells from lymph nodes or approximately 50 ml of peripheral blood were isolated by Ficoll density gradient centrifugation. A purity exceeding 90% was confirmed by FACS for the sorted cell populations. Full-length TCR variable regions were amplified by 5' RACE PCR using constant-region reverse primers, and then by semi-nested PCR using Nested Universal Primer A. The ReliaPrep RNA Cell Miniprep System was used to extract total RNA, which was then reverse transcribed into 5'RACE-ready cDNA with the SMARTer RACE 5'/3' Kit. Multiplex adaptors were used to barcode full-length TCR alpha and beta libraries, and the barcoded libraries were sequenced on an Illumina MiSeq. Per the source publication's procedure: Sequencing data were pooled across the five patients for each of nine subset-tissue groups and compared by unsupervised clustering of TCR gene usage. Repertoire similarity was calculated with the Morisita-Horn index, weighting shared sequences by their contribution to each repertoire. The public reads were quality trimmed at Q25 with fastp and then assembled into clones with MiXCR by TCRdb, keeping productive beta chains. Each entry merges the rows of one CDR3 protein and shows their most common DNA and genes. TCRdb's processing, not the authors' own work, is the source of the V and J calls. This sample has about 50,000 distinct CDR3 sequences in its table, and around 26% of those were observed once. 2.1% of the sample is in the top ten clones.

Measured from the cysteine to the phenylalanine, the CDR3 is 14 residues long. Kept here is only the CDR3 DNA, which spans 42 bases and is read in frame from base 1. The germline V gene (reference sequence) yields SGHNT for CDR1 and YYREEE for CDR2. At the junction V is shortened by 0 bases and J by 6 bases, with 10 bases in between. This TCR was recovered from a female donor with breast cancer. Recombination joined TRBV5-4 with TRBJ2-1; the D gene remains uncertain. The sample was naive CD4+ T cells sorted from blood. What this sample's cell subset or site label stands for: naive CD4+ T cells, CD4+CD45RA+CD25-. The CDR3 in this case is CASSLAGNSNEQFF. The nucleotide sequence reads TGTGCCAGCAGCTTGGCGGGTAACTCCAATGAGCAGTTCTTC.